The next 24 T cell receptor beta chains were all read from a single sample in a study of CD8+CD57+ T cells in acquired aplastic anemia. The authors sequenced patients whose flow cytometry had shown CD8+CD57+ cell expansion. The TCR beta profiling, which covered VDJ combination and CDR3 sequence, was carried out using genomic DNA as the template. TCRdb fed the reads into MiXCR, producing one record per CDR3 protein. The sample shows fewer than 80,000 distinct CDR3 sequences, roughly two thirds of them seen only once. Sequencing was done on a sample of sorted CD4+, CD8+, or CD8+CD57+ T cells (not recorded which) from PBMCs. The source is a human donor with aplastic anemia.

This sequence joins TRBV10-2 and TRBJ2-5, with 10 bases fitting TRBD1. There are 15 residues in the CDR3. The trim removed 3 bases at V and 5 bases at J, leaving 6 bases unmatched. Per germline, CDR1 WSHSY and CDR2 SAAADI. As DNA, the CDR3 is TGCGCCAGCAGTGACATGACAGGGGGCAGGGAGACCCAGTACTTC. Translation: CASSDMTGGRETQYF.

The chain links TRBV3-1 to TRBJ2-1, with 8 bases aligning to TRBD1. The CDR3 covers 16 residues. CDR1 is LGHDT, CDR2 YNNKEL, per germline (reference sequence). Losses at the gene ends were 4 bases for V and 3 bases for J; bases not matched to a gene: 8. The CDR3 sequence is CASSPDRDLIYNEQFF. The CDR3 nucleotides are TGTGCCAGCAGCCCGGACAGGGATCTCATCTACAATGAGCAGTTCTTC.

CDR3 residues: CASSLKRGKDSGNTIYF. The CDR3 coding sequence is TGTGCCAGCAGCTTAAAGAGGGGAAAGGACTCTGGAAACACCATATATTTT. V and J are TRBV7-8 and TRBJ1-3; a weak D match, TRBD1 (5 bases). Germline assignment: CDR1 SGHVS and CDR2 FQNEAQ. The CDR3 loop spans 17 amino acids. V gave up 2 bases and J gave up 0 bases, with 14 bases separating them.

The chain joins TRBV12-3 or TRBV12-4 to TRBJ2-7; either TRBD1 or TRBD2 may fit D (6 bases each). CDR3 length equals 15 residues. V was shortened by 2 bases and J by 0 bases, with 11 bases between the two germline ends. CDR3 sequence (DNA): TGTGCCAGCAGTTTATCTGGGGGGCCCTCCTACGAGCAGTACTTC. Protein: CASSLSGGPSYEQYF.

The rearrangement uses TRBV19 and TRBJ2-3, with 12 bases lining up with TRBD1. J lost 6 bases, V lost 5 bases, and 3 bases had no gene match. The CDR3 is 14 residues long. CDR1 and CDR2 from the germline V gene are LNHDA and SQIVND (reference sequence). In nucleotides, the CDR3 is TGTGCCAGTAGTGGGGGACAGGGGGCGGATACGCAGTATTTT. Translated: CASSGGQGADTQYF.

This sequence joins TRBV2 and TRBJ2-7, with TRBD1 matching over 8 bases. V dropped 6 bases and J dropped 0; count of bases not matched to a gene: 4. Germline lookup yields CDR1 SNHLY and CDR2 FYNNEI. This CDR3 contains 14 residues. This CDR3 is CASRRDRSSYEQYF. In nucleotides, the CDR3 is TGTGCCAGCAGGCGGGACAGGTCCTCCTACGAGCAGTACTTC.

The V call is TRBV24-1, the J call TRBJ2-3; D is uncertain. From germline, CDR1 is KGHDR and CDR2 SFDVKD. This CDR3 is 13 amino acids long. V gave up 3 bases and J gave up 5 bases, with 8 bases separating them. The CDR3 bases are TGTGCCACCAGTGATAACAAGCGAGATACGCAGTATTTT. Translated, it gives CATSDNKRDTQYF.

The chain employs TRBV10-1 and TRBJ1-6; D uncertain. The CDR3 spans 13 residues. Germline assignment: CDR1 WNHNN and CDR2 SYGVQD (reference sequence). V lost 3 bases and J 18 bases, leaving 18 bases between the germline ends. Here the CDR3 reads CASSDWGGLAHHF. CDR3 coding DNA: TGCGCCAGCAGTGATTGGGGAGGGTTGGCACACCACTTT.

This chain links TRBV7-2 with TRBJ2-7, with TRBD2 as a possible D gene (5 bases). CDR3 size: 13 residues. Germline V gene lookup returns CDR1 SGHTA and CDR2 FQGNSA. V was trimmed by 2 bases and J by 6 bases, leaving 11 bases between them. For the CDR3, the DNA is TGTGCCAGCAGCTTATCTAGCCTGGGCGAGCAGTACTTC. It yields the protein CASSLSSLGEQYF.

CDR3 loop: CASSLLPSDNYNEQFF. Here the CDR3 DNA reads TGCGCCAGCAGCTTGTTACCTAGCGATAACTACAATGAGCAGTTCTTC. The gene calls are TRBV5-1 and TRBJ2-1; D is possibly TRBD2 (6 bases). Trimming removed 1 base at V and 3 bases at J, with 14 bases between. This CDR3 has 16 residues. Germline V gene sequence: CDR1 SGHRS, CDR2 YFSETQ.

The J gene is TRBJ2-7, the V gene TRBV30; D is unresolved. There are 16 residues in the CDR3. The V gene's germline CDR1 is GTSNPN and CDR2 SVGIG (reference sequence). Trimming left V 0 bases short and J 6 bases short, with 21 bases between. CDR3 amino acids: CAWSVRLGIYRSEQYF. The DNA of the CDR3 is TGTGCCTGGAGTGTCAGGTTGGGGATTTATCGCTCCGAGCAGTACTTC.

This clonotype occurred a few times. The chain links TRBV10-3 to TRBJ1-5, with D hard to call. The CDR3 contains 14 residues. Germline assignment: CDR1 ENHRY and CDR2 SYGVKD. With 3 bases removed from V and 6 bases from J, the gap between germline ends came to 12 bases. CDR3 DNA sequence: TGTGCCATCAGTGACACTAGATCGGGTCAGCCCCAGCATTTT. Translation gives CAISDTRSGQPQHF.

The chain combines TRBV2 with TRBJ1-2; TRBD1 matches 7 bases. J was trimmed by 1 base and V by 6 bases; bases with no gene match: 5. Germline lookup yields CDR1 SNHLY and CDR2 FYNNEI. This CDR3 is built from 14 residues. The CDR3 here is CASRGDSHNYGYTF. Written as DNA, the CDR3 is TGTGCCAGCAGAGGGGACAGCCATAACTATGGCTACACCTTC.

This clonotype has ten or more counts. The V and J genes are TRBV19 and TRBJ1-2, with TRBD1 identical over 10 bases. The CDR3 is 13 amino acids. CDR1 and CDR2 from the germline V gene are LNHDA and SQIVND (reference sequence). V shed 9 bases and J 5 bases; nucleotides not matched to a gene: 6. CDR3 DNA sequence: TGTGCCAGCCGGGACAGGGGTGGTTATGGCTACACCTTC. Residues: CASRDRGGYGYTF.

The CDR3 protein is CSAPEGSYEQYF. The CDR3 coding sequence is TGCAGTGCTCCCGAGGGATCCTACGAGCAGTACTTC. The genes are TRBV20-1 and TRBJ2-7, with D possibly being TRBD2 (5 bases). The CDR3 totals 12 residues. Germline assignment: CDR1 DFQATT and CDR2 SNEGSKA (reference sequence). The V and J ends lost 5 bases and 1 base respectively, with 9 bases between them.

The rearrangement joins TRBV5-1 to TRBJ2-5; 12 bases are shared with TRBD2. The CDR3 length is 17 residues. The germline CDR1 and CDR2 sequences are SGHRS and YFSETQ. Unmatched junction bases numbered 10, after V lost 3 bases and J lost 4 bases. The CDR3 protein is CASSSRTSGNARETQYF. Written as DNA, the CDR3 is TGCGCCAGCAGCTCTCGGACTAGCGGGAACGCGAGAGAGACCCAGTACTTC.

J is TRBJ2-5 and V is TRBV24-1; TRBD2 matches 9 bases. CDR1 and CDR2 from the germline V gene are KGHDR and SFDVKD. The CDR3 covers 14 residues. V shed 9 bases, J shed 5 bases, and the junction held 9 bases outside the gene matches. This CDR3 reads CATRDSLAGETQYF. In DNA, the CDR3 is TGTGCCACCCGGGACAGTCTAGCGGGGGAGACCCAGTACTTC.

The chain employs TRBV9 and TRBJ2-5; perhaps TRBD2 as D (5 bases). Germline V CDR1 and CDR2: SGDLS, YYNGEE. Trimming stripped 4 bases from V and 4 bases from J, with 11 bases between. The CDR3 contains 13 residues. CDR3 region: CASSFGLGETQYF. CDR3 DNA: TGTGCCAGCAGCTTCGGACTTGGAGAGACCCAGTACTTC.

The chain has TRBV15 and TRBJ1-1; perhaps TRBD1 as D (5 bases). CDR3 size: 12 residues. With 1 base removed from V and 10 bases from J, the gap between germline ends came to 10 bases. CDR1 is LNHNV and CDR2 is YYDKDF in the germline V gene (reference sequence). DNA of the CDR3: TGTGCCACCAGCAGAGGCAGGGTCCTAGCTTTCTTT. Protein product: CATSRGRVLAFF. Full variable domain (remainder filled in from reference TRBV15 and TRBJ1-1): DAMVIQNPRYQVTQFGKPVTLSCSQTLNHNVMYWYQQKSSQAPKLLFHYYDKDFNNEADTPDNFQSRRPNTSFCFLDIRSPGLGDTAMYLCATSRGRVLAFFGQGTRLTVV.

This sequence joins TRBV24-1 and TRBJ2-1; 9 bases are a match to TRBD2. Germline V gene lookup returns CDR1 KGHDR and CDR2 SFDVKD. This CDR3 has 16 residues. V was clipped by 3 bases and J by 3 bases; unmatched bases: 5. In nucleotides, the CDR3 is TGTGCCACCAGTGATGGACTAGCGAAAATCTACAATGAGCAGTTCTTC. Its translation is CATSDGLAKIYNEQFF.

This clonotype showed up just a few times. The CDR3 reads CASVRGDEQFF. CDR3 nucleotides: TGTGCCAGTGTCCGAGGGGATGAGCAGTTCTTC. V and J are TRBV2 and TRBJ2-1; D possibly uses TRBD1 or TRBD2 (5 bases each). Trimming shortened V by 9 bases and J by 8 bases, and 11 bases separated the two germline ends. Germline V gene sequence: CDR1 SNHLY, CDR2 FYNNEI. This CDR3 region has 11 residues.

This clonotype has a single count. The chain combines TRBV4-1 with TRBJ2-2; the D gene is possibly TRBD1 (5 bases). The germline CDR1 and CDR2 sequences are MGHRA and YSYEKL. The CDR3 is made up of 16 amino acids. V was trimmed by 5 bases and J by 0 bases, leaving 13 bases between them. CDR3 DNA sequence: TGCGCCAGCAGCGACCCGTACAGGTCGAACACCGGGGAGCTGTTTTTT. Residues: CASSDPYRSNTGELFF.

The chain recombines TRBV15 with TRBJ1-1; the D is unclear. Per germline, CDR1 LNHNV and CDR2 YYDKDF (reference sequence). The CDR3 contains 13 residues. Trimming took 1 base from V and 8 from J, leaving 11 bases between them. DNA for the CDR3: TGTGCCACCAGCAGAGTTGGAGACTCCGAAGCTTTCTTT. Translating gives CATSRVGDSEAFF.

This clonotype appeared a few times. V usage is TRBV24-1 and J usage is TRBJ2-2; D gene uncertain. The length of the CDR3 is 14 residues. Germline lookup yields CDR1 KGHDR and CDR2 SFDVKD. The ends were cut back, 3 bases at V and 1 base at J, with 5 bases in the middle. The CDR3 is CATSDTGNTGELFF. CDR3 bases: TGTGCCACCAGTGATACGGGGAACACCGGGGAGCTGTTTTTT.